The entry below gives a single T cell receptor beta chain sequence along with its context. Its antigen remains unknown. Each CDR3 protein is one row after TCRdb ran MiXCR on the reads. The sample lists some 920,000 distinct CDR3 sequences, around a third occurring once. The data belong to a study of T cell repertoires in cytomegalovirus infection. Study as a whole: CMV epitopes in the study were HLA-C-restricted (recently identified) and HLA-B-restricted (well studied).

This CDR3 spans 16 amino acids. Trimming cost V 2 bases and J 0 bases, with 11 bases left between them. CDR1 is WSHSY, CDR2 SAAADI, per germline. Sample: cultured CD8+ T cells from PBMCs, taken from culture after CMV antigen stimulation. The chain employs TRBV10-2 and TRBJ1-3; D not resolved. This clonotype originated in a human donor in good health (CMV status not recorded). Some clones in this sample may be carry-over from other donors' samples. CDR3 sequence reads: CASSEVGPRSGNTIYF. DNA of the CDR3: TGCGCCAGCAGTGAGGTTGGACCCCGCTCTGGAAACACCATATATTTT.